Listed below are T cell receptor beta chains from one sample, sequenced in a study of response to subunit inactivated influenza vaccine. TCRdb re-derived calls from the RT-PCR reads in MiXCR, one entry per CDR3 protein. The table has over 800,000 distinct CDR3 sequences, 21% seen once. The sequencing used PBMCs from blood, collected 4 to 6 days after vaccination. The receptors come from a man aged 50-60 years who received an inactivated influenza vaccine. Each CDR3 is given with its conserved first and last residue. The D gene is left open where the match is weak. Clone size is shown for a subset of rows, as once, few, many or a class of expanded clone.

TRBV12-3/TRBV12-4	TRBJ1-3	-	many	CASSFGQRGNTIYF	TGTGCCAGCAGTTTCGGGCAGAGAGGAAACACCATATATTTT
TRBV29-1	TRBJ2-5	-	few	CSVAGMKGGETQYF	TGCAGCGTTGCGGGGATGAAGGGAGGAGAGACCCAGTACTTC
TRBV20-1	TRBJ2-7	-	-	CSARPMSRRDEQYF	TGCAGTGCTAGACCTATGTCCAGAAGGGACGAGCAGTACTTC
TRBV28	TRBJ1-1	-	many	CASSTAGLPNTEAFF	TGTGCCAGCAGCACGGCGGGACTTCCGAACACTGAAGCTTTCTTT
TRBV20-1	TRBJ2-1	-	few	CSARINRASSYNEQFF	TGCAGTGCTAGGATCAACCGAGCTAGCTCCTACAATGAGCAGTTCTTC
TRBV19	TRBJ2-5	-	few	CASSMRGETQYF	TGTGCCAGTAGTATGAGAGGGGAGACCCAGTACTTC
TRBV27	TRBJ2-1	TRBD2	few	CASSLYGTSIHEQFF	TGTGCCAGCAGTTTATACGGGACTAGCATTCATGAGCAGTTCTTC
TRBV12-3/TRBV12-4	TRBJ2-2	-	-	CASSLLGGYTGELFF	TGTGCCAGCAGTTTACTCGGAGGGTACACCGGGGAGCTGTTTTTT
TRBV3-1	TRBJ2-7	-	-	CASSQDQGYEQYF	TGTGCCAGCAGCCAAGACCAGGGCTACGAGCAGTACTTC
TRBV5-1	TRBJ1-6	TRBD1	few	CASSYGTDYPVGNSPLHF	TGCGCCAGCAGCTATGGGACAGACTACCCCGTGGGGAATTCACCCCTCCACTTT
TRBV7-2	TRBJ1-1	-	few	CASSLARGLELPEAFF	TGTGCCAGCAGCTTAGCACGGGGCCTTGAGCTCCCTGAAGCTTTCTTT
TRBV20-1	TRBJ1-2	-	few	CSATGRPNYGYTF	TGCAGTGCTACCGGGAGACCTAACTATGGCTACACCTTC
TRBV6-2/TRBV6-3	TRBJ2-2	-	few	CASSSSGPTARTGELFF	TGTGCCAGCAGCTCCTCGGGTCCGACAGCCCGCACCGGGGAGCTGTTTTTT
TRBV7-6	TRBJ2-5	-	few	CASSLTPGFGETQYF	TGTGCCAGCAGCTTAACCCCAGGGTTTGGGGAGACCCAGTACTTC
TRBV20-1	TRBJ1-2	-	-	CSAKTELYGYTF	TGCAGTGCCAAAACTGAGCTGTATGGCTACACCTTC
TRBV6-2/TRBV6-3	TRBJ1-5	TRBD1	few	CASSSRDRFNQPQHF	TGTGCCAGCAGCTCCCGGGACAGGTTCAATCAGCCCCAGCATTTT
TRBV10-1	TRBJ1-2	-	-	CASSSHYGYTF	TGCGCCAGCAGTTCCCATTATGGCTACACCTTC
TRBV7-2	TRBJ2-5	-	few	CASSHFQETQYF	TGTGCCAGCAGCCACTTCCAAGAGACCCAGTACTTC
TRBV7-6	TRBJ2-1	-	once	CASSSPQGVDTGFYNEQFF	TGTGCCAGCAGCTCCCCCCAAGGGGTAGATACCGGTTTCTACAATGAGCAGTTCTTC
TRBV12-3/TRBV12-4	TRBJ1-1	TRBD1	few	CASSERTGLTEAFF	TGTGCCAGCAGCGAGCGGACAGGGCTCACTGAAGCTTTCTTT
TRBV7-2	TRBJ2-2	-	many	CASSLKRGVGELFF	TGTGCCAGCAGCTTAAAACGGGGCGTCGGGGAGCTGTTTTTT
TRBV5-1	TRBJ1-5	-	many	CASKAGVEGNQPQHF	TGCGCCAGCAAAGCAGGGGTGGAAGGCAATCAGCCCCAGCATTTT
TRBV10-3	TRBJ1-1	TRBD1	-	CAIRGQGSEAFF	TGTGCCATCAGGGGACAGGGCTCTGAAGCTTTCTTT
TRBV20-1	TRBJ2-3	TRBD2	once	CSAGGPTSGLSYTQYF	TGCAGTGCTGGGGGGCCGACTAGCGGCCTCAGCTATACGCAGTATTTT
TRBV7-8	TRBJ1-4	-	-	CASSFYRDRLTNEKLFF	TGTGCCAGCAGCTTCTACCGAGACAGGCTAACTAATGAAAAACTGTTTTTT
TRBV20-1	TRBJ2-3	TRBD2	-	CSAPRLAGWSTDTQYF	TGCAGTGCTCCCCGACTAGCGGGGTGGTCCACAGATACGCAGTATTTT
TRBV6-5	TRBJ1-6	-	-	CASSYSGGAYNSPLHF	TGTGCCAGCAGTTACTCCGGGGGCGCATATAATTCACCCCTCCACTTT
TRBV29-1	TRBJ1-1	TRBD1	-	CSTWTGNTEAFF	TGCAGCACGTGGACAGGAAACACTGAAGCTTTCTTT
TRBV4-3	TRBJ2-1	-	few	CASSPSASALSYNEQFF	TGCGCCAGCAGCCCCTCTGCTTCCGCCCTTAGTTACAATGAGCAGTTCTTC
TRBV7-8	TRBJ1-1	-	-	CASSPGRVRAFF	TGTGCCAGCAGCCCAGGGCGGGTTCGGGCTTTCTTT
TRBV20-1	TRBJ1-6	-	-	CSARRGGEPSPLHF	TGCAGTGCCCGCCGGGGCGGGGAACCTTCACCCCTCCACTTT
TRBV7-9	TRBJ2-2	-	-	CASSRSGPMVDTGELFF	TGTGCCAGCAGCCGATCCGGACCGATGGTCGACACCGGGGAGCTGTTTTTT
TRBV7-2	TRBJ2-5	TRBD2	-	CASSLLVNPGGTQYF	TGTGCCAGCAGCCTCCTAGTAAACCCGGGGGGGACCCAGTACTTC
TRBV7-2	TRBJ1-1	-	-	CASSLGVATEAFF	TGTGCCAGCAGCTTAGGGGTTGCCACTGAAGCTTTCTTT
TRBV29-1	TRBJ2-1	-	few	CSVALSFNEQFF	TGCAGCGTTGCCCTGTCTTTTAATGAGCAGTTCTTC
TRBV5-1	TRBJ2-3	TRBD2	-	CASSPRLSGRVGDTQYF	TGCGCCAGCAGCCCACGCCTTAGCGGGAGAGTAGGTGATACGCAGTATTTT
TRBV7-2	TRBJ2-3	-	-	CASSLVGGGTQYF	TGTGCCAGCAGCTTAGTGGGGGGTGGTACGCAGTATTTT
TRBV4-2	TRBJ2-3	TRBD2	-	CASSLERPRGGTTDTQYF	TGTGCCAGCAGCCTGGAACGCCCCCGGGGGGGGACCACAGATACGCAGTATTTT
TRBV6-4	TRBJ2-1	-	-	CASSDSPVGGGRNEQFF	TGTGCCAGCAGTGACTCGCCCGTGGGGGGGGGCCGGAATGAGCAGTTCTTC
TRBV7-2	TRBJ2-1	TRBD1	few	CASSLVGQGGDNEQFF	TGTGCCAGCAGCTTAGTGGGACAGGGGGGGGACAATGAGCAGTTCTTC
TRBV7-6	TRBJ2-2	-	-	CASSLTATNTGELFF	TGTGCCAGCAGCTTAACAGCGACGAACACCGGGGAGCTGTTTTTT
TRBV6-5	TRBJ2-1	TRBD2	-	CASSYATSGNNEQFF	TGTGCCAGCAGTTACGCGACTAGCGGAAACAATGAGCAGTTCTTC
TRBV5-1	TRBJ2-5	TRBD1	-	CASSFSGTEETQYF	TGCGCCAGCAGCTTTTCCGGGACAGAAGAGACCCAGTACTTC
TRBV12-3/TRBV12-4	TRBJ2-2	-	-	CASSLGGADGELFF	TGTGCCAGCAGTTTGGGCGGTGCGGACGGGGAGCTGTTTTTT
TRBV2	TRBJ1-1	-	-	CASSVSRMDTEAFF	TGTGCCAGCAGTGTCTCAAGAATGGACACTGAAGCTTTCTTT
TRBV24-1	TRBJ2-3	-	few	CATSDVGHTDTQYF	TGTGCCACCAGTGACGTAGGCCACACAGATACGCAGTATTTT
TRBV20-1	TRBJ2-3	-	-	CSASPLGARTDTQYF	TGCAGTGCTAGTCCCTTGGGGGCGCGCACAGATACGCAGTATTTT